The rows below give T cell receptor beta chains drawn from one sample of a study of T-cell memory formation after mild COVID-19. TCRdb reprocessed the 5' RACE reads via MiXCR and lists one record per CDR3 protein. This table has 40,000 to 60,000 distinct CDR3 sequences, roughly a quarter appearing once. Sequencing was carried out using PBMCs or a T cell subset sorted from them (not recorded which). The source is a man between 18 and 29 years old who had mild COVID-19 (a few samples of this study predate the infection). Cell type and time point are not known. Both conserved end residues are part of each CDR3. Fields, in order: V gene, J gene, D gene, clone size, CDR3 protein, CDR3 DNA. A D gene is named only where the DNA matches it firmly. The listing skips clone size in some rows; elsewhere it reads once, few, many or a size class.

TRBV10-3,TRBJ2-1,-,-,CAISDEGGPYNEQFF,TGTGCCATCAGTGACGAGGGGGGCCCATACAATGAGCAGTTCTTC
TRBV12-3/TRBV12-4,TRBJ1-5,TRBD1,-,CASSFGTGRFQPQHF,TGTGCCAGCAGTTTCGGGACAGGTCGATTTCAGCCCCAGCATTTT
TRBV6-5,TRBJ2-2,TRBD1,-,CASSLQTGITGELFF,TGTGCCAGCAGTCTACAGACAGGGATCACCGGGGAGCTGTTTTTT
TRBV4-3,TRBJ2-1,-,many,CASSRSPNSYNEQFF,TGCGCCAGCAGCCGCAGTCCCAACTCTTACAATGAGCAGTTCTTC
TRBV4-1,TRBJ1-1,-,-,CASSQTGLRAFF,TGCGCCAGCAGCCAAACGGGCCTTCGGGCTTTCTTT
TRBV6-6,TRBJ2-5,-,-,CASSYSVRGEETQYF,TGTGCCAGCAGTTACTCGGTTCGCGGGGAAGAGACCCAGTACTTC
TRBV27,TRBJ2-3,-,few,CASGVVTGTTDTQYF,TGTGCCAGCGGAGTTGTCACAGGGACCACAGATACGCAGTATTTT
TRBV29-1,TRBJ2-7,-,-,CSVEGGQGSYEQYF,TGCAGCGTTGAAGGGGGCCAGGGCTCCTACGAGCAGTACTTC
TRBV9,TRBJ2-3,-,-,CASSVSGSSGTQYF,TGTGCCAGCAGCGTTAGCGGTAGTAGCGGAACGCAGTATTTT
TRBV20-1,TRBJ2-1,TRBD1,-,CSASAITGEWNEQFF,TGCAGTGCTAGTGCCATCACAGGGGAGTGGAATGAGCAGTTCTTC
TRBV9,TRBJ2-1,TRBD2,few,CASSVEFRLAGAYNEQFF,TGTGCCAGCAGCGTAGAGTTCCGGTTAGCGGGGGCCTACAATGAGCAGTTCTTC
TRBV4-3,TRBJ2-7,-,-,CASSQEIAMGGREQYF,TGCGCCAGCAGCCAAGAAATTGCCATGGGGGGAAGGGAGCAGTACTTC
TRBV29-1,TRBJ2-1,TRBD2,-,CSPGTSGEQFF,TGCAGCCCTGGGACTAGCGGTGAGCAGTTCTTC
TRBV11-2,TRBJ2-1,-,few,CASSSETGTRHNEQFF,TGTGCCAGCAGCTCCGAAACGGGGACACGACACAATGAGCAGTTCTTC
TRBV6-5,TRBJ1-1,TRBD1,-,CASSRGQGARAFF,TGTGCCAGCAGTCGCGGACAGGGGGCACGGGCTTTCTTT
TRBV20-1,TRBJ1-4,-,few,CRGKFETGPVEKLFF,TGCAGGGGAAAGTTTGAGACGGGGCCCGTGGAAAAACTGTTTTTT
TRBV2,TRBJ2-3,-,-,CASKYPTDTQYF,TGTGCCAGCAAGTATCCCACAGATACGCAGTATTTT
TRBV3-1,TRBJ2-2,TRBD1,few,CASSPPGGNTGELFF,TGTGCCAGCAGCCCCCCAGGGGGAAACACCGGGGAGCTGTTTTTT
TRBV11-2,TRBJ2-5,-,-,CASTSIGTFLQETQYF,TGTGCCAGCACCTCGATCGGGACTTTTTTACAAGAGACCCAGTACTTC
TRBV7-9,TRBJ2-5,-,-,CASSPRANPGTQYF,TGTGCCAGCAGCCCCCGGGCCAACCCGGGGACCCAGTACTTC
TRBV5-5,TRBJ2-1,-,many,CASSLVSREQFF,TGTGCCAGCAGCTTGGTGTCGCGTGAGCAGTTCTTC
TRBV29-1,TRBJ2-2,-,few,CSVEDPLSTRHGNTGELFF,TGCAGCGTTGAAGATCCCCTCTCGACGCGCCACGGAAACACCGGGGAGCTGTTTTTT
TRBV9,TRBJ2-3,TRBD2,few,CASTRGESTDTQYF,TGTGCCAGCACCCGGGGGGAAAGCACAGATACGCAGTATTTT
TRBV7-9,TRBJ2-3,-,-,CASSLDTQYF,TGTGCCAGCAGCTTGGATACGCAGTATTTT
TRBV6-2/TRBV6-3,TRBJ2-7,-,few,CASSYGYATYEQYF,TGTGCCAGCAGTTACGGATATGCTACCTACGAGCAGTACTTC
TRBV20-1,TRBJ2-3,-,-,CSASGGGYPRTDTQYF,TGCAGTGCCTCTGGCGGGGGCTACCCACGCACAGATACGCAGTATTTT
TRBV7-3,TRBJ2-7,TRBD2,-,CASSRGEAGNYHEQYF,TGTGCCAGCAGCCGGGGGGAGGCAGGGAACTACCACGAGCAGTACTTC
TRBV23-1,TRBJ1-6,-,-,CASSHPSGGRSPLHF,TGCGCCAGCAGTCACCCCTCCGGGGGCCGGTCACCCCTCCACTTT